The sequence of this T cell receptor (beta chain) was determined in a study of tumor-infiltrating lymphocytes in primary liver carcinoma. Study as a whole: Ages ranged from 30 to 69, with HCC or mixed HCC-cholangiocarcinoma. Sample counts of productive TCRbeta reads spanned roughly 3.65 to 8 million; these counts were similar across tissue types. Study-wide results and limits: Researchers found tumor-adjacent and tumor-blood pairs overlapped less than tumor region pairs.

Worth noting for this clonotype: Its specificity is unknown.

The template, approximately 500 ng total RNA, yielded TCR beta cDNA made with a constant-region primer. What produced the TCR beta libraries was three nested multiplex PCR rounds using slightly modified ARM-PCR. Two initial PCR rounds of roughly 10 cycles each paired TRBV1-TRBV30 forward primers with a C-beta reverse primer. Via MiXCR, TCRdb re-called the multiplex PCR reads, giving one row per CDR3 protein. This sample has 300,000 to 350,000 distinct CDR3 sequences, with roughly two thirds found just once. Looked up from germline, CDR1 is SGDLS and CDR2 is YYNGEE. V was pared by 3 bases and J by 4 bases, with 6 bases between. The CDR3 is 12 residues long. Unsorted whole blood served as the source of blood RNA, and germline DNA was extracted as well. It was before surgery that approximately 4.3 milliliters of peripheral blood were collected.

The origin of this receptor is a man aged 40-50 years with primary liver carcinoma and hepatitis B virus infection. The source material was peripheral blood. This rearrangement joins TRBV9 to TRBJ2-3; no definite D call. Here the CDR3 DNA reads TGTGCCAGCAGCGACAGCTCAGATACGCAGTATTTT. Amino acid sequence: CASSDSSDTQYF.